Each of the 18 T cell receptor beta chains below was sequenced from the same sample in a study of technical replicates of blood from several donors. The method was immunoSEQ multiplex PCR; TCRdb's version includes in-frame clones alone and lacks a portion of them. The repertoire holds about 84,000 clones, roughly 98% seen once, with approximately 0.15% in the top ten. Material for sequencing was T cells isolated from PBMCs. Receptors originate from a human donor in good health.

The chain couples TRBV7-9 to TRBJ2-5, with D unclear. CDR1 SEHNR and CDR2 FQNEAQ come from the germline V gene (reference sequence). Trimming took 5 bases from V and 2 from J, leaving 12 bases between them. The length of the CDR3 is 14 residues. The CDR3 protein is CASSLLTPQETQYF. The CDR3 region has the DNA TGTGCCAGCAGCCTGCTTACACCTCAAGAGACCCAGTACTTC. The whole variable domain, remainder taken from reference TRBV7-9 and TRBJ2-5, is DTGVSQNPRHKITKRGQNVTFRCDPISEHNRLYWYRQTLGQGPEFLTYFQNEAQLEKSRLLSDRFSAERPKGSFSTLEIQRTEQGDSAMYLCASSLLTPQETQYFGPGTRLLVL.

The chain has TRBV10-1 and TRBJ1-4; the match to TRBD1 covers 7 bases. The ends lost 10 bases at V and 3 bases at J; junction bases unmatched: 11. The V gene's germline CDR1 is WNHNN and CDR2 SYGVQD (reference sequence). The CDR3 is 15 residues long. The CDR3 protein is CAITPGQVANEKLFF. CDR3 nucleotides: TGCGCCATCACCCCTGGACAGGTCGCTAATGAAAAACTGTTTTTT.

The chain employs TRBV28 and TRBJ2-3, with TRBD2 matching 8 bases. The V segment lost 7 bases and the J segment 1 base; nucleotides outside the gene matches: 7. Germline V gives CDR1 MDHEN, CDR2 SYDVKM. This CDR3 region has 15 residues. CDR3 sequence reads: CASTPGLARTDTQYF. The DNA for the CDR3 is TGTGCCAGCACCCCAGGACTAGCTCGCACAGATACGCAGTATTTT.

DNA of the CDR3: TGTGCCAGCAGCTTAGCCCCAGGGGGACAGGAGACCCAGTACTTC. It specifies CASSLAPGGQETQYF. The chain has TRBV11-2 and TRBJ2-5, with 7 positions matching TRBD1. The CDR3 loop spans 15 amino acids. The trim removed 1 base at V and 5 bases at J, leaving 7 bases unmatched. The germline V gene has CDR1 SGHAT and CDR2 FQNNGV.

The chain uses TRBV27 and TRBJ2-7, with 9 bases matching TRBD1. Trimming removed 6 bases from V and 3 bases from J; junction bases left unmatched: 9. The CDR3 spans 15 residues. Germline CDR1 is MNHEY and CDR2 is SMNVEV (reference sequence). This CDR3 reads CASRNPGTGNYEQYF. CDR3 in DNA: TGTGCCAGCAGGAACCCCGGGACAGGGAACTACGAGCAGTACTTC.

V usage is TRBV9 and J usage is TRBJ2-7, with D uncertain. The CDR3 covers 13 residues. The V end was cut by 0 bases, the J end by 4 bases, with 8 bases between. Germline CDR1 is SGDLS and CDR2 is YYNGEE. CDR3 in DNA: TGTGCCAGCAGCGTAGACTTGGAGTACGAGCAGTACTTC. This gives the protein CASSVDLEYEQYF.

The rearrangement links TRBV7-9 to TRBJ2-7; TRBD2 is a possible D gene (5 bases). CDR1 SEHNR and CDR2 FQNEAQ come from the germline V gene (reference sequence). Deletions cut 5 bases from V and 1 base from J, with 9 bases between. The CDR3 spans 13 residues. CDR3: CASSRGFSYEQYF. The CDR3, as DNA: TGTGCCAGCAGCAGAGGGTTTTCCTACGAGCAGTACTTC.

The CDR3 spells CASSVMSGTQSYEQYF. CDR3 in DNA: TGTGCCAGCAGTGTTATGTCCGGGACACAGAGCTACGAGCAGTACTTC. The V and J genes are TRBV6-1 and TRBJ2-7; weak D call: TRBD1 (6 bases). Germline V gene lookup returns CDR1 MNHNS and CDR2 SASEGT. This CDR3 contains 16 residues. Trimming left V 4 bases short and J 3 bases short, with 19 bases between.

V usage is TRBV27 and J usage is TRBJ2-1, with D possibly TRBD2 on 5 matching bases. Trimming shortened V by 2 bases and J by 1 base, and 9 bases separated the two germline ends. The CDR3 is made up of 15 amino acids. From germline, CDR1 is MNHEY and CDR2 SMNVEV (reference sequence). The CDR3 is CASSLILGSYNEQFF. Written as DNA, the CDR3 is TGTGCCAGCAGTTTAATACTAGGATCCTACAATGAGCAGTTCTTC.

V usage is TRBV7-9 and J usage is TRBJ2-3, with 11 bases identical to TRBD2. The J segment lost 0 bases and the V segment lost 1 base, leaving 3 bases of the junction unmatched. Germline V gene data show CDR1 as SEHNR and CDR2 as FQNEAQ (reference sequence). The length of the CDR3 is 17 residues. CDR3 sequence reads: CASSLGLAGTSTDTQYF. Written as DNA, the CDR3 is TGTGCCAGCAGCTTAGGACTAGCGGGGACTAGCACAGATACGCAGTATTTT. The whole variable domain, filled in from reference TRBV7-9 and TRBJ2-3, reads DTGVSQNPRHKITKRGQNVTFRCDPISEHNRLYWYRQTLGQGPEFLTYFQNEAQLEKSRLLSDRFSAERPKGSFSTLEIQRTEQGDSAMYLCASSLGLAGTSTDTQYFGPGTRLTVL.

The V call is TRBV6-5, the J call TRBJ1-1; no reliable D call. The CDR3 consists of 11 residues. Germline V CDR1 and CDR2: MNHEY, SVGAGI. V was shortened by 6 bases and J by 3 bases, with 5 bases between the two germline ends. The CDR3 sequence: CASRQDTEAFF. Written as DNA, the CDR3 is TGTGCCAGCAGGCAGGACACTGAAGCTTTCTTT.

This clone was seen only once. The chain uses TRBV5-4 and TRBJ2-1; 12 bases line up with TRBD2. Germline V CDR1 and CDR2: SGHNT, YYREEE (reference sequence). The V segment lost 3 bases and the J segment 4 bases; nucleotides outside the gene matches: 11. CDR3 length equals 18 residues. CDR3 DNA sequence: TGTGCCAGCAGCTCACGGGGACGACTAGCGGGAGCTTACAATGAGCAGTTCTTC. The encoded protein is CASSSRGRLAGAYNEQFF.

This clone was recorded a few times. The CDR3 nucleotides read TGTGCCAGCAGTTACTCGATTCGGGACTTCAACTACGAGCAGTACTTC. Translating it yields CASSYSIRDFNYEQYF. The chain carries TRBV6-5 and TRBJ2-7; D is possibly TRBD2 (6 bases). Germline values: CDR1 MNHEY, CDR2 SVGAGI. CDR3 length: 16 residues. With 0 bases removed from V and 3 bases from J, the gap between germline ends came to 15 bases.

J is TRBJ1-2 and V is TRBV6-1, with a possible D match to TRBD1 (5 bases). V was trimmed by 2 bases and J by 2 bases, leaving 12 bases between them. Germline-derived CDR1 and CDR2 are MNHNS and SASEGT. The CDR3 has 15 amino acids. The CDR3 DNA reads as TGTGCCAGCAGTGAAACTCAGGGCCACAACTATGGCTACACCTTC. This codes for CASSETQGHNYGYTF.

The CDR3 is CASSLGADYSYEQYF. CDR3 bases: TGTGCCAGCAGTCTTGGCGCGGACTATAGTTACGAGCAGTACTTC. This chain uses TRBV27 with TRBJ2-7, with D possibly being TRBD2 (6 bases). V gave up 5 bases and J gave up 4 bases, with 18 bases separating them. This CDR3 spans 15 amino acids. In germline, CDR1 is MNHEY, CDR2 SMNVEV (reference sequence).

The V and J genes are TRBV6-5 and TRBJ1-5, with D hard to call. The CDR3 has 15 amino acids. Germline V gene data show CDR1 as MNHEY and CDR2 as SVGAGI. Trimming removed 0 bases at V and 4 bases at J, with 10 bases between. CDR3 bases: TGTGCCAGCAGTTACTCGAGGGCAGAAAATCAGCCCCAGCATTTT. Translated: CASSYSRAENQPQHF.

The rearrangement links TRBV2 to TRBJ1-1; D is perhaps TRBD1 (6 bases). CDR3 size: 13 residues. The germline V gene encodes CDR1 SNHLY and CDR2 FYNNEI. V shed 3 bases and J shed 4 bases, with 9 bases lying between them. CDR3 nucleotide sequence: TGTGCCAGCAGTGAGGGGGCCGGCACTGAAGCTTTCTTT. It codes for CASSEGAGTEAFF.

The chain employs TRBV7-8 and TRBJ2-7; D is undetermined. Germline CDR1 is SGHVS and CDR2 is FQNEAQ. This CDR3 has 13 amino acids. V lost 9 bases and J lost 4, with 16 bases in between. The CDR3 spells CASRRRGDYEQYF. The CDR3 region has the DNA TGTGCCAGTAGGAGAAGAGGAGATTACGAGCAGTACTTC.